The rows below give T cell receptor beta chains drawn from one sample of a study of identical twins. TCRdb called the 5' RACE reads again in MiXCR, with one record for every CDR3 protein. The data contain 500,000 to 550,000 distinct CDR3 sequences, less than 25% of them seen just once; the ten biggest clones take up 0.91%. The sample was also reused in another study, on T cells expressing NK-cell markers.

The specimen sequenced was CD4+ T cells sorted from blood. The origin of the receptors is a woman aged 18-30 years in good health. Both conserved end residues are part of each CDR3. D genes are given only for firm matches. The listing skips clone size in some rows; elsewhere it reads once, few, many or a size class.

CSARDSGDEQFF	TGCAGTGCTAGGGACAGCGGGGATGAGCAGTTCTTC	.	few	TRBV20-1	TRBJ2-1
CASSPSAELAYEQYF	TGTGCCAGCAGCCCATCCGCGGAGTTGGCCTACGAGCAGTACTTC	.	.	TRBV7-2	TRBJ2-7
CASSYGRVTFMNTEAFF	TGTGCCAGCAGTTACGGCAGGGTGACCTTCATGAACACTGAAGCTTTCTTT	.	few	TRBV6-5	TRBJ1-1
CSVAIFGTGETQYF	TGCAGCGTTGCAATATTTGGGACTGGGGAGACCCAGTACTTC	.	many	TRBV29-1	TRBJ2-5
CASSLERQPQHF	TGTGCCAGCAGCCTAGAACGTCAGCCCCAGCATTTT	.	.	TRBV7-2	TRBJ1-5
CASRRALSSYEQYF	TGTGCCAGCAGACGAGCGTTAAGCTCCTACGAGCAGTACTTC	.	.	TRBV6-1	TRBJ2-7
CSAPPKFGQPFDTQYF	TGCAGTGCACCGCCCAAGTTCGGACAGCCCTTTGATACGCAGTATTTT	.	few	TRBV20-1	TRBJ2-3
CASSYSRGEDGYTF	TGTGCCAGCAGTTACTCGAGAGGGGAGGATGGCTACACCTTC	.	.	TRBV6-5	TRBJ1-2
CASRVGLAGDMDEQYF	TGCGCCAGCAGGGTGGGACTAGCGGGAGATATGGACGAGCAGTACTTC	TRBD2	.	TRBV5-1	TRBJ2-7
CASSLRVAEETQYF	TGCGCCAGCAGCTTGCGAGTAGCGGAAGAGACCCAGTACTTC	.	few	TRBV5-1	TRBJ2-5
CASSSPARVSDTQYF	TGTGCCAGCAGCTCCCCAGCGCGTGTGTCGGATACGCAGTATTTT	.	.	TRBV7-9	TRBJ2-3
CSARERRWRNTEAFF	TGCAGTGCTAGAGAGCGTAGGTGGCGGAACACTGAAGCTTTCTTT	.	.	TRBV20-1	TRBJ1-1
CASSVDLNAYNEQFF	TGTGCCAGCAGCGTAGACCTAAATGCCTACAATGAGCAGTTCTTC	.	.	TRBV9	TRBJ2-1
CASSLSGIADTQYF	TGTGCCAGCAGCTTATCCGGGATAGCAGATACGCAGTATTTT	.	.	TRBV7-3	TRBJ2-3
CASSHSGGARTEAFF	TGTGCCAGCAGCCACTCCGGGGGGGCACGGACTGAAGCTTTCTTT	.	few	TRBV3-1	TRBJ1-1
CASSLASVNTEAFF	TGCGCCAGCAGCCTGGCGTCGGTAAACACTGAAGCTTTCTTT	.	.	TRBV5-1	TRBJ1-1
CASSLDEADLGTQYF	TGTGCCAGCAGCTTAGATGAGGCAGACCTGGGGACCCAGTACTTC	.	.	TRBV11-2	TRBJ2-5
CASSQVRTGAKNIQYF	TGCGCCAGCAGCCAAGTACGTACGGGCGCCAAAAACATTCAGTACTTC	.	many	TRBV4-3	TRBJ2-4
CASRVGEETQYF	TGTGCCAGCAGGGTGGGCGAAGAGACCCAGTACTTC	.	.	TRBV7-8	TRBJ2-5
CSARDQDRKLNTEAFF	TGCAGTGCTAGAGACCAGGACAGGAAGCTCAACACTGAAGCTTTCTTT	TRBD1	.	TRBV20-1	TRBJ1-1
CSANTGVGNIQYF	TGCAGTGCAAATACAGGGGTCGGAAACATTCAGTACTTC	TRBD1	few	TRBV20-1	TRBJ2-4
CASSLGSSNYGYTF	TGTGCCAGCAGTTTAGGCAGTTCTAACTATGGCTACACCTTC	.	few	TRBV12-3/TRBV12-4	TRBJ1-2
CASSPRQGLSTDTQYF	TGTGCCAGCAGCCCAAGACAGGGACTATCCACAGATACGCAGTATTTT	.	.	TRBV7-2	TRBJ2-3
CASSPWTGVDEKLFF	TGTGCCAGCAGCCCCTGGACAGGCGTGGATGAAAAACTGTTTTTT	TRBD1	few	TRBV3-1	TRBJ1-4
CSARRGEVYNEQFF	TGCAGTGCTAGGCGGGGGGAGGTTTACAATGAGCAGTTCTTC	TRBD2	few	TRBV20-1	TRBJ2-1
CASSGPGMTQYF	TGTGCCAGCAGTGGACCGGGGATGACGCAGTATTTT	.	.	TRBV25-1	TRBJ2-3
CSERRGLTDTQYF	TGCAGTGAACGGCGGGGACTCACAGATACGCAGTATTTT	.	few	TRBV20-1	TRBJ2-3